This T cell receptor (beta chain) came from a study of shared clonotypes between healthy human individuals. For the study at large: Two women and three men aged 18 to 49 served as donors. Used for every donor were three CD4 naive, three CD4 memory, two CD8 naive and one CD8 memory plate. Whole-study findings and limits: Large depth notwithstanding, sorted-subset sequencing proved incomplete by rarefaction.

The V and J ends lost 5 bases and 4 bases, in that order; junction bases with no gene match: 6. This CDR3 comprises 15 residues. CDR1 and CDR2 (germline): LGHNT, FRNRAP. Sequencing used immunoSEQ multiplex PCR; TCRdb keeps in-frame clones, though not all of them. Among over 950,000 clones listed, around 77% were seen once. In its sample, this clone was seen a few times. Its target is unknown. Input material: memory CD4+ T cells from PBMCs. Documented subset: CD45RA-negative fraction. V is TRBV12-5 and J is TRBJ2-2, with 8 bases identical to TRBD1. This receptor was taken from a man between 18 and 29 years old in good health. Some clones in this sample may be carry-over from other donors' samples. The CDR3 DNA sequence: TGTGCTAGTGGTGGCTCAGGGGGCCGCACCGGGGAGCTGTTTTTT. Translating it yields CASGGSGGRTGELFF.